One sample yielded the 28 T cell receptor beta chains listed below, sequenced in a study of PD-1 blockade in classical Hodgkin lymphoma. Sequencing was performed with immunoSEQ multiplex PCR; in TCRdb, only in-frame clones are kept and a portion is missing. The sample records roughly 22,000 clones, approximately 70% being singletons. Patients all relapsed after autologous stem cell transplantation, and there was variation in brentuximab vedotin exposure. Sequencing was performed on peripheral blood mononuclear cells (PBMCs), taken at baseline. These receptors were taken from a human donor with classical Hodgkin lymphoma.

The rearrangement uses TRBV7-6 and TRBJ1-1, with 10 bases matching TRBD1. The CDR3 contains 15 residues. Trimming cost V 5 bases and J 7 bases; bases outside gene matches: 10. Germline values: CDR1 SGHVS, CDR2 FNYEAQ. This CDR3 reads CASSRQGAPGDEAFF. CDR3 nucleotides: TGTGCCAGCAGCCGACAGGGGGCACCCGGGGATGAAGCTTTCTTT.

With regard to this clone: The same CDR3 can be traced to other DNA sequences in this sample. The J gene is TRBJ1-2, the V gene TRBV28, with 7 bases aligning to TRBD1. V was pared by 2 bases and J by 4 bases, with 4 bases of the junction left unmatched. CDR3 size: 14 residues. Looked up from germline, CDR1 is MDHEN and CDR2 is SYDVKM. This chain's CDR3 is CASSLRDSSYGYTF. For the CDR3, the DNA is TGTGCCAGCAGTTTAAGGGACAGCAGCTATGGCTACACCTTC.

In its sample, this clone was seen once. The rearrangement uses TRBV7-2 and TRBJ1-4, with D perhaps matching TRBD1 (5 bases). V lost 1 base, J lost 4 bases, and 10 bases lay in between. This CDR3 is built from 15 residues. The germline V gene encodes CDR1 SGHTA and CDR2 FQGNSA. The DNA of the CDR3 is TGTGCCAGCAGCTTAGTGGGGCGGGTTAATGAAAAACTGTTTTTT. This encodes CASSLVGRVNEKLFF.

This clone was picked up a small number of times. V and J are TRBV5-6 and TRBJ1-4; weak D call: TRBD1 (5 bases). The CDR3 length is 16 residues. Germline CDR1 reads SGHDT; CDR2 reads YYEEEE. The V and J ends lost 1 base and 3 bases respectively, with 13 bases between them. This chain's CDR3 is CASSLSGAGPNEKLFF. The CDR3 DNA follows: TGTGCCAGCAGCTTGAGCGGGGCAGGGCCTAATGAAAAACTGTTTTTT.

The J gene is TRBJ2-5, the V gene TRBV29-1; no reliable D call. This CDR3 is 13 amino acids long. The germline CDR1 and CDR2 sequences are SQVTM and ANQGSEA. Between the trimmed V and J ends, which lost 3 bases and 5 bases, there was a span of 13 bases. The CDR3 protein is CSVDGQVGETQYF. The DNA for the CDR3 is TGCAGCGTTGACGGGCAGGTCGGTGAGACCCAGTACTTC.

This chain connects TRBV28 to TRBJ2-7; D call uncertain. V shed 2 bases and J shed 2 bases, with 7 bases lying between them. The germline V gene encodes CDR1 MDHEN and CDR2 SYDVKM. The CDR3 is 13 amino acids. The CDR3: CASSLGQPYEQYF. The DNA of the CDR3 is TGTGCCAGCAGTTTAGGGCAGCCCTACGAGCAGTACTTC.

This clone was counted once. CDR3: CASSTGQPYEQYF. CDR3 DNA sequence: TGTGCCAGCAGTACGGGACAGCCCTACGAGCAGTACTTC. The chain carries TRBV6-1 and TRBJ2-7, with TRBD1 matching 7 bases. This CDR3 is 13 amino acids long. Germline V gene lookup returns CDR1 MNHNS and CDR2 SASEGT. The trim removed 5 bases at V and 2 bases at J, leaving 3 bases unmatched.

The J gene is TRBJ2-1, the V gene TRBV9, with D hard to call. This CDR3 is 15 amino acids long. The V gene lost 4 bases and the J gene lost 0 bases, with 11 bases spanning the gap. The V gene's germline CDR1 is SGDLS and CDR2 YYNGEE. The CDR3 sequence is CASSTGPDSYNEQFF. Written as DNA, the CDR3 is TGTGCCAGCAGCACCGGGCCCGACTCCTACAATGAGCAGTTCTTC. Full variable domain (outside the CDR3, taken from reference TRBV9 and TRBJ2-1): DSGVTQTPKHLITATGQRVTLRCSPRSGDLSVYWYQQSLDQGLQFLIQYYNGEERAKGNILERFSAQQFPDLHSELNLSSLELGDSALYFCASSTGPDSYNEQFFGPGTRLTVL.

The chain uses TRBV28 and TRBJ2-7, with 7 bases lining up with TRBD1. V gave up 6 bases and J gave up 2 bases; unmatched junction bases: 7. Germline V lookup: CDR1 MDHEN, CDR2 SYDVKM. This CDR3 has 14 amino acids. The CDR3 reads CASRPGQNTYEQYF. In DNA form, the CDR3 reads TGTGCCAGCAGGCCGGGACAGAACACCTACGAGCAGTACTTC.

This clone occurred a few times. The rearrangement joins TRBV19 to TRBJ2-5, with 9 bases identical to TRBD2. Per the germline V gene, CDR1 is LNHDA and CDR2 is SQIVND (reference sequence). The V segment lost 2 bases and the J segment 1 base; nucleotides outside the gene matches: 8. This CDR3 region has 17 residues. CDR3 sequence reads: CASSIRTPSGIQETQYF. The CDR3, as DNA: TGTGCCAGTAGTATAAGAACGCCTAGCGGGATCCAAGAGACCCAGTACTTC.

V gene TRBV19 combines with J gene TRBJ1-1; D call uncertain. The CDR3 is 13 amino acids. Germline CDR1 LNHDA, CDR2 SQIVND (reference sequence). Trimming stripped 6 bases from V and 4 bases from J, with 12 bases between. The CDR3 DNA reads TGTGCCAGTAGCTTTTCGGTGAGCACTGAAGCTTTCTTT. It yields the protein CASSFSVSTEAFF. Looking up the rest from reference TRBV19 and TRBJ1-1 gives the full variable domain: DGGITQSPKYLFRKEGQNVTLSCEQNLNHDAMYWYRQDPGQGLRLIYYSQIVNDFQKGDIAEGYSVSREKKESFPLTVTSAQKNPTAFYLCASSFSVSTEAFFGQGTRLTVV.

The chain joins TRBV6-5 to TRBJ1-2; 9 nucleotides line up with TRBD1. V gave up 6 bases and J gave up 8 bases; unmatched junction bases: 7. The CDR3 loop spans 13 amino acids. The V gene's germline CDR1 is MNHEY and CDR2 SVGAGI. CDR3 sequence: CASSSTGGRGYTF. The CDR3 nucleotides are TGTGCCAGCAGCTCGACAGGGGGTAGAGGCTACACCTTC.

J is TRBJ1-2 and V is TRBV11-2; D not certain. The ends were cut back, 1 base at V and 2 bases at J, with 5 bases in the middle. CDR1 SGHAT and CDR2 FQNNGV come from the germline V gene. The CDR3 is 13 residues long. The CDR3 nucleotides are TGTGCCAGCAGCTTAGTAGGGAACTATGGCTACACCTTC. Its translation is CASSLVGNYGYTF.

This chain connects TRBV28 to TRBJ2-2; unclear D gene. Trimming left V 8 bases short and J 2 bases short, with 15 bases between. The CDR3 totals 15 residues. CDR1 and CDR2 (germline): MDHEN, SYDVKM. The CDR3 reads CASVGEDGNTGELFF. CDR3 coding DNA: TGTGCCAGCGTTGGGGAAGACGGAAACACCGGGGAGCTGTTTTTT.

Concerning this clone itself: Relative to the germline gene, one junction end is altered; a read error may explain this. This rearrangement joins TRBV29-1 to TRBJ2-5, with a possible D match to TRBD2 (6 bases). This CDR3 has 11 residues. Per germline, CDR1 SQVTM and CDR2 ANQGSEA. The CDR3 reads CNVAGRETQYF. The CDR3 bases are TGCAACGTTGCGGGGAGAGAGACCCAGTACTTC.

This chain connects TRBV7-2 to TRBJ2-3; possibly TRBD1 or TRBD2 for D (6 bases each). CDR3 length equals 16 residues. Germline CDR1 and CDR2: SGHTA and FQGNSA. Trimming shortened V by 6 bases and J by 2 bases, and 18 bases separated the two germline ends. The CDR3: CASSSLGGILTDTQYF. In DNA, the CDR3 is TGTGCCAGCAGTTCTTTAGGGGGGATTCTCACAGATACGCAGTATTTT.

The gene calls are TRBV9 and TRBJ1-1; a weak D match, TRBD1 (5 bases). The length of the CDR3 is 13 residues. Germline-derived CDR1 and CDR2 are SGDLS and YYNGEE. V was trimmed by 0 bases and J by 10 bases, leaving 13 bases between them. The CDR3 loop reads CASSVGTTAGAFF. The CDR3 region has the DNA TGTGCCAGCAGCGTAGGTACGACAGCTGGAGCTTTCTTT. The full variable domain, its missing parts supplied by reference TRBV9 and TRBJ1-1, is DSGVTQTPKHLITATGQRVTLRCSPRSGDLSVYWYQQSLDQGLQFLIQYYNGEERAKGNILERFSAQQFPDLHSELNLSSLELGDSALYFCASSVGTTAGAFFGQGTRLTVV.

This clone was counted once. The gene calls are TRBV18 and TRBJ1-3, with unresolved D. This CDR3 region has 15 residues. Germline CDR1 reads KGHSH; CDR2 reads LQKENI. Trimming took off 0 bases at V and 0 bases at J, with 6 bases between the two ends. CDR3 loop: CASSPPGSSGNTIYF. CDR3 bases: TGTGCCAGCTCACCACCGGGAAGCTCTGGAAACACCATATATTTT.

This chain uses TRBV4-1 with TRBJ2-2, with a possible D match to TRBD2 (5 bases). The CDR3 is made up of 15 amino acids. From germline, CDR1 is MGHRA and CDR2 YSYEKL. Trimming left V 4 bases short and J 6 bases short, with 15 bases between. DNA for the CDR3: TGCGCCAGCAGCCCGGGCGGGCTCGGCGCCGGGGAGCTGTTTTTT. The encoded protein is CASSPGGLGAGELFF.

The chain recombines TRBV28 with TRBJ1-5; tentatively, D is TRBD1 (5 bases). Germline-derived CDR1 and CDR2 are MDHEN and SYDVKM. The CDR3 totals 15 residues. V was clipped by 10 bases and J by 1 base, with 17 bases between them. The CDR3 DNA sequence: TGTGCCACCAACTTCATCCAGGGAAGCAATCAGCCCCAGCATTTT. It yields the protein CATNFIQGSNQPQHF.

This clone came up a few times. This rearrangement joins TRBV7-3 to TRBJ2-5; possibly TRBD2 for D (5 bases). V gave up 2 bases and J gave up 4 bases, with 11 bases separating them. The CDR3 runs to 14 residues. Germline CDR1 SGHTA, CDR2 FQGTGA. This CDR3 reads CASSLDPGSETQYF. The CDR3 DNA reads as TGTGCCAGCAGCTTAGATCCGGGATCAGAGACCCAGTACTTC.

The V gene is TRBV28, the J gene TRBJ2-7; 8 bases are a match to TRBD1. Germline V lookup: CDR1 MDHEN, CDR2 SYDVKM. V shed 2 bases, J shed 6 bases, and the junction held 9 bases outside the gene matches. This CDR3 has 15 amino acids. The CDR3 spells CASSLNPTGDREQYF. CDR3 nucleotide sequence: TGTGCCAGCAGTTTAAATCCGACAGGGGATCGCGAGCAGTACTTC. Supplemented by reference TRBV28 and TRBJ2-7, the full variable domain reads DVKVTQSSRYLVKRTGEKVFLECVQDMDHENMFWYRQDPGLGLRLIYFSYDVKMKEKGDIPEGYSVSREKKERFSLILESASTNQTSMYLCASSLNPTGDREQYFGPGTRLTVT.

This clone was seen just once. The V gene is TRBV14, the J gene TRBJ2-3, with D possibly being TRBD2 (7 bases). V was clipped by 1 base and J by 6 bases, with 20 bases between them. The CDR3 covers 17 residues. Germline V CDR1 and CDR2: SGHDN, FVKESK. The CDR3 DNA is TGTGCCAGCAGCCAAGTTGGGGGGGCCAGGATCGCGGATACGCAGTATTTT. Protein product: CASSQVGGARIADTQYF.

This clone was picked up a small number of times. The rearrangement uses TRBV10-3 and TRBJ1-1; TRBD1 matches at 9 bases. The CDR3 has 14 amino acids. Per germline, CDR1 ENHRY and CDR2 SYGVKD. Losses at the gene ends were 4 bases for V and 6 bases for J; bases not matched to a gene: 6. CDR3: CAISGLQGAAEAFF. The CDR3 DNA is TGTGCCATCAGTGGACTACAGGGGGCGGCTGAAGCTTTCTTT.

This clone was counted only a few times. The rearrangement joins TRBV7-8 to TRBJ1-2; no clear D gene. The V and J ends lost 1 base and 2 bases respectively, with 14 bases between them. The CDR3 runs to 16 residues. In germline, CDR1 is SGHVS, CDR2 FQNEAQ. CDR3 sequence reads: CASSLEPATRNYGYTF. The CDR3 DNA reads as TGTGCCAGCAGCTTAGAGCCAGCTACTAGGAACTATGGCTACACCTTC.

The V gene is TRBV19, the J gene TRBJ2-3, with D possibly TRBD2 on 6 matching bases. Germline CDR1 reads LNHDA; CDR2 reads SQIVND (reference sequence). V shed 3 bases and J shed 0 bases, with 13 bases lying between them. The CDR3 sequence is 16 residues long. CDR3: CASSMGRIPSTDTQYF. The CDR3, as DNA: TGTGCCAGTAGTATGGGGAGGATTCCAAGCACAGATACGCAGTATTTT. The full variable domain, in which reference TRBV19 and TRBJ2-3 provide the parts outside the CDR3, is DGGITQSPKYLFRKEGQNVTLSCEQNLNHDAMYWYRQDPGQGLRLIYYSQIVNDFQKGDIAEGYSVSREKKESFPLTVTSAQKNPTAFYLCASSMGRIPSTDTQYFGPGTRLTVL.

Concerning this clone itself: Distinct nucleotide sequences in the sample also encode this CDR3. This chain connects TRBV27 to TRBJ2-3, with D possibly being TRBD1 (5 bases). Germline loops: CDR1 MNHEY, CDR2 SMNVEV (reference sequence). V lost 2 bases to trimming and J lost 2 bases, with 14 bases between them. This CDR3 is built from 16 residues. The CDR3 nucleotides are TGTGCCAGCAGTTTAAGGGCAGGGCTTGTCACAGATACGCAGTATTTT. It is translated as CASSLRAGLVTDTQYF.

This clone was counted once. The chain employs TRBV18 and TRBJ2-7, with TRBD1 identical over 10 bases. The CDR3 sequence is 13 residues long. Germline V lookup: CDR1 KGHSH, CDR2 LQKENI. J lost 3 bases, V lost 6 bases, and 2 bases had no gene match. CDR3 sequence reads: CASSRDRGYEQYF. CDR3 in DNA: TGTGCCAGCTCCAGGGACAGGGGCTACGAGCAGTACTTC.